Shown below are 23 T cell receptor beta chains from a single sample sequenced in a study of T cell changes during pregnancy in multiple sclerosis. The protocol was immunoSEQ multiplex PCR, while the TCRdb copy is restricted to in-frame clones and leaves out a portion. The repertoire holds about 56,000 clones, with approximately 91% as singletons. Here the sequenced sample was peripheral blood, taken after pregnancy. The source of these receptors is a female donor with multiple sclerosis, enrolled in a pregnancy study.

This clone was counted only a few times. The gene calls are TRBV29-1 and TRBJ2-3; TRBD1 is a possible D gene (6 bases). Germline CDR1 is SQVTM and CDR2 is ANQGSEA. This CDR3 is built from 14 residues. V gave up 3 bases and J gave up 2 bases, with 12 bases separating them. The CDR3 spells CSVEGTLNTDTQYF. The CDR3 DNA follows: TGCAGCGTTGAGGGGACACTCAACACAGATACGCAGTATTTT.

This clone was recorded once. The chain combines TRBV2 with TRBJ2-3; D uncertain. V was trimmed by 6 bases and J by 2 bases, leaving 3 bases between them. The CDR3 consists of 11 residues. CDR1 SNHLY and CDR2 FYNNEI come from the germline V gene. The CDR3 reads CASSFTDTQYF. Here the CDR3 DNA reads TGTGCCAGCAGCTTCACAGATACGCAGTATTTT.

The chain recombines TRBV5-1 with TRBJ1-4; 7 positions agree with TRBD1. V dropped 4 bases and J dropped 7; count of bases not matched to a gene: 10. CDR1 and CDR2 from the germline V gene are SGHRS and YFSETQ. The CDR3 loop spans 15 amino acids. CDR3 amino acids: CASSPIQGRIEKLFF. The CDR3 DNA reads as TGCGCCAGCAGCCCGATACAGGGGCGAATTGAAAAACTGTTTTTT.

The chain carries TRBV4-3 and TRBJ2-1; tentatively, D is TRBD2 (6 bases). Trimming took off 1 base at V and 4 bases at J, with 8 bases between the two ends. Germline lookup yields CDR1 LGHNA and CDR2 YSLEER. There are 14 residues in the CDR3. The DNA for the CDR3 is TGCGCCAGCAGCCAAGCGGGAGTTTACAATGAGCAGTTCTTC. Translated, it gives CASSQAGVYNEQFF.

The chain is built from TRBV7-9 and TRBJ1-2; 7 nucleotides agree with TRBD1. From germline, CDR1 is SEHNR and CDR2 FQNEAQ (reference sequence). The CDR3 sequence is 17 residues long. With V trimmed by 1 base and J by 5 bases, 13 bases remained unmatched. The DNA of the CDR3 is TGTGCCAGCAGCTTAGGCTGGGGCGTGACAGGGAGTTATGGCTACACCTTC. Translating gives CASSLGWGVTGSYGYTF.

The CDR3 spells CACSYRGGETQYF. CDR3 coding DNA: TGTGCCTGCTCGTACAGGGGCGGAGAGACCCAGTACTTC. V and J are TRBV30 and TRBJ2-5, with 7 bases identical to TRBD1. The CDR3 covers 13 residues. V lost 6 bases, J lost 4 bases, and 8 bases stayed unmatched. Looked up from germline, CDR1 is GTSNPN and CDR2 is SVGIG (reference sequence).

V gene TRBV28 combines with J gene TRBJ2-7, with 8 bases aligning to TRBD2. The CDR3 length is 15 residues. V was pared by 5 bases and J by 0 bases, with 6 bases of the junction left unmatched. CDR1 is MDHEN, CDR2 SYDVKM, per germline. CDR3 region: CASSTSSGPSYEQYF. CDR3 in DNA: TGTGCCAGCAGTACCTCTAGCGGGCCCTCCTACGAGCAGTACTTC.

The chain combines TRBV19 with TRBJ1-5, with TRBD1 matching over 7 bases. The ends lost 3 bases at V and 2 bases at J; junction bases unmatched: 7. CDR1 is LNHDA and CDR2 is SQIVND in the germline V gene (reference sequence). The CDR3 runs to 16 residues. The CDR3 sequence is CASSIRQGRGNQPQHF. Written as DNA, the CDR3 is TGTGCCAGTAGTATCCGACAGGGAAGAGGCAATCAGCCCCAGCATTTT.

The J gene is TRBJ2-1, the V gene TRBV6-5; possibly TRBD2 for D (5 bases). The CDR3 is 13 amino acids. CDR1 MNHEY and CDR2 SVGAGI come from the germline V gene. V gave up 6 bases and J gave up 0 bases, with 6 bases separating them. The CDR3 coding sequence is TGTGCCAGCAGGGGGAGCTCCTACAATGAGCAGTTCTTC. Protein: CASRGSSYNEQFF.

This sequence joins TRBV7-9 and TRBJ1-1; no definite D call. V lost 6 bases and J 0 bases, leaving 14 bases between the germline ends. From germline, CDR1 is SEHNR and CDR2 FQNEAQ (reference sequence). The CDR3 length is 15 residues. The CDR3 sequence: CASSFGRSMNTEAFF. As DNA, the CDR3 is TGTGCCAGCAGTTTTGGGAGGAGTATGAACACTGAAGCTTTCTTT.

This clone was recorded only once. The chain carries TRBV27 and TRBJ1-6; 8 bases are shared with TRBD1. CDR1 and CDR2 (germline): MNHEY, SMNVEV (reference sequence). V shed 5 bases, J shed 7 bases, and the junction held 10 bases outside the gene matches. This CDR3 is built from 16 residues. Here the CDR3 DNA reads TGTGCCAGCAGTATCCAGGGGGCTGGGGAAAATTCACCCCTCCACTTT. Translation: CASSIQGAGENSPLHF.

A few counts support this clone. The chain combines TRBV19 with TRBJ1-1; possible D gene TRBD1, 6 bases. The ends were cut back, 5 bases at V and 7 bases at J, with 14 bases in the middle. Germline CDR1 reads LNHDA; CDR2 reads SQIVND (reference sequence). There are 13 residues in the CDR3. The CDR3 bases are TGTGCCAGTAGTTTACAGGGAGGGGTTGAAGCTTTCTTT. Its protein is CASSLQGGVEAFF.

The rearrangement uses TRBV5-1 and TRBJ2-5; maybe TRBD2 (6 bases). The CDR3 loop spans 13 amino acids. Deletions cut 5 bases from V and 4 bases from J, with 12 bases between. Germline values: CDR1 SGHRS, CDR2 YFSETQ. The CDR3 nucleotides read TGCGCCAGCAGATTCGGGACTTTAGAGACCCAGTACTTC. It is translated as CASRFGTLETQYF.

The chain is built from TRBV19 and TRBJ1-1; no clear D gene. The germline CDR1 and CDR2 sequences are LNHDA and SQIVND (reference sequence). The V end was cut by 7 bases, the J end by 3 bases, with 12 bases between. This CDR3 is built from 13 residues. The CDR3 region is CASNPTLDTEAFF. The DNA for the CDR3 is TGTGCCAGTAACCCTACCCTGGACACTGAAGCTTTCTTT.

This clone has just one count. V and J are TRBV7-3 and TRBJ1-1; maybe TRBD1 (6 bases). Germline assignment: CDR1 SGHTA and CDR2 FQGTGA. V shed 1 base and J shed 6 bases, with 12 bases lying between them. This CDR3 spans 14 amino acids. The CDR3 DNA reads TGTGCCAGCAGCTTAAATGGACAGTGGTCTGAAGCTTTCTTT. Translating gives CASSLNGQWSEAFF.

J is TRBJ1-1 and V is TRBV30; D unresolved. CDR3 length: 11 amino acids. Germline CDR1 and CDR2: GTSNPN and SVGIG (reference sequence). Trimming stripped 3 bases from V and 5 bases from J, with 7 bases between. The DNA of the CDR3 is TGTGCCTGGAGCCTTCTTACTGAAGCTTTCTTT. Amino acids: CAWSLLTEAFF.

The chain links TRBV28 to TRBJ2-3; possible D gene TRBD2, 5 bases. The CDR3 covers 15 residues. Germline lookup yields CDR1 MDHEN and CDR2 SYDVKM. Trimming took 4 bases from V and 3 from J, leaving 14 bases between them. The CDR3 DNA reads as TGTGCCAGCAGTTCCCTAGCCCATGGGACAGATACGCAGTATTTT. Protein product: CASSSLAHGTDTQYF.

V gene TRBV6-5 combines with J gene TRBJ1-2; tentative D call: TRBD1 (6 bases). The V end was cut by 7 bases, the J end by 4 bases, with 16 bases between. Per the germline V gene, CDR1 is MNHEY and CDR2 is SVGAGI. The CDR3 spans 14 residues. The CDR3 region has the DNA TGTGCCAGCACCACAGGGTGGGGCGCCTATGGCTACACCTTC. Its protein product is CASTTGWGAYGYTF.

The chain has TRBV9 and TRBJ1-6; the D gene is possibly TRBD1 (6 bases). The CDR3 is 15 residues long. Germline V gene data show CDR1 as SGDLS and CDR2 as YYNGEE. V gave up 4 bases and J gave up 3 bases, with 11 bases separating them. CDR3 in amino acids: CASSKRQDYNSPLHF. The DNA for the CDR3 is TGTGCCAGCAGCAAACGACAGGACTATAATTCACCCCTCCACTTT.

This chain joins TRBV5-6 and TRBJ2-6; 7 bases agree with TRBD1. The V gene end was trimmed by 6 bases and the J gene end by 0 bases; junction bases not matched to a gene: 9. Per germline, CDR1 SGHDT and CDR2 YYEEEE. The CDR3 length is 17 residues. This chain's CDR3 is CASTRGQFTSGANVLTF. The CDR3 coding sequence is TGTGCCAGCACCCGGGGACAGTTTACCTCTGGGGCCAACGTCCTGACTTTC.

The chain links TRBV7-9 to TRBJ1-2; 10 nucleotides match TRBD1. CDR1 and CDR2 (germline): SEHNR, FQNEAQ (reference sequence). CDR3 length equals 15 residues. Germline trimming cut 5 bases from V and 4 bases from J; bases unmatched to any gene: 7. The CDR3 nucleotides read TGTGCCAGCAGCGCAGGACAGGGGGACGGCTATGGCTACACCTTC. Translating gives CASSAGQGDGYGYTF.

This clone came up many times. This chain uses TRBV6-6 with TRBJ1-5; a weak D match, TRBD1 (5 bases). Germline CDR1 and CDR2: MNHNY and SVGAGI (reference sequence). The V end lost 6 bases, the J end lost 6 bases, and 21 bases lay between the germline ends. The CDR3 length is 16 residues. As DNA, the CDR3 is TGTGCCAGCAGCCCCCTTAGTTGGGGGGATGGTCAGCCCCAGCATTTT. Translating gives CASSPLSWGDGQPQHF.

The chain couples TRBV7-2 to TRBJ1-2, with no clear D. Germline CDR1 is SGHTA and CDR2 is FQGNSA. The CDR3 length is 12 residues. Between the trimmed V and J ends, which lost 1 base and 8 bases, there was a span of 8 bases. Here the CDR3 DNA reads TGTGCCAGCAGCTTAGGTAGAGAGGGCTACACCTTC. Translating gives CASSLGREGYTF. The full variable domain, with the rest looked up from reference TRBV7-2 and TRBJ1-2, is GAGVSQSPSNKVTEKGKDVELRCDPISGHTALYWYRQSLGQGLEFLIYFQGNSAPDKSGLPSDRFSAERTGGSVSTLTIQRTQQEDSAVYLCASSLGREGYTFGSGTRLTVV.